The present T cell receptor beta chain was sequenced within a study of technical replicates of blood from several donors. The germline V and J ends were trimmed by 6 bases and 4 bases, with 13 bases remaining between them. Germline CDR1 is MNHEY and CDR2 is SMNVEV (reference sequence). The CDR3 sequence is 13 residues long. The assay was immunoSEQ multiplex PCR, and TCRdb's table has in-frame clones only and misses some. Of about 66,000 clones in the sample, 95% to 98% were seen once. Specimen: T cells isolated from PBMCs. The clonotype was recovered from a human donor in good health. J is TRBJ2-7 and V is TRBV27; D ambiguous. This CDR3 is CASSHGPLYEQYF. CDR3 nucleotides: TGTGCCAGCAGCCATGGGCCCCTTTACGAGCAGTACTTC.